This T cell receptor beta chain originates from a study of T cell responses to AZD1222 COVID-19 vaccine. Study-level results: Increases in Spike-specific TCR breadth and depth were seen after two AZD1222 doses.

Data came from immunoSEQ multiplex PCR; TCRdb stores just in-frame clones and leaves some out. Here the sample spans approximately 170,000 clones, roughly 92% being singletons. As to this clone: The target antigen is unknown.

The receptor was isolated from an adult in good health. This sample comprised peripheral blood, obtained on day 0 of AZD1222 vaccination.

CDR3 protein: CASSLVGGIPSGEQYF. CDR3 DNA: TGTGCCAGCAGTTTAGTTGGCGGGATTCCTTCTGGCGAGCAGTACTTC. The rearrangement joins TRBV27 to TRBJ2-7; TRBD2 might be the D (6 bases). CDR1 and CDR2 from the germline V gene are MNHEY and SMNVEV (reference sequence). This CDR3 region has 16 residues. The ends were cut back, 2 bases at V and 6 bases at J, with 20 bases in the middle.